This passage covers 14 T cell receptor beta chains from one sample sequenced in a study of T cell clones after liver transplantation. TCRdb's copy holds only in-frame clones and misses some; the assay was immunoSEQ multiplex PCR. Here the sample spans tens of thousands of clones, about 84% being singletons. This specimen consisted of CD4+ T cells from blood, obtained approximately 3.5 years after liver transplant. The source of these receptors is a human patient who received a liver transplant. Certain T cells may be donor cells from the graft.

As to this clone: The sample carries other DNA sequences with the same CDR3. The CDR3 DNA is TGTGCCAGCAGTTTAGGGGGTTTCTATGGCTACACCTTC. This codes for CASSLGGFYGYTF. The J gene is TRBJ1-2, the V gene TRBV28; D perhaps matches TRBD1 (5 bases). Germline V lookup: CDR1 MDHEN, CDR2 SYDVKM. The V end was cut by 2 bases, the J end by 4 bases, with 8 bases between. The CDR3 is made up of 13 amino acids.

The rearrangement joins TRBV2 to TRBJ2-2, with D possibly matching TRBD2 (5 bases). Trimming removed 1 base at V and 6 bases at J, with 6 bases between. Germline-derived CDR1 and CDR2 are SNHLY and FYNNEI. The CDR3 has 13 amino acids. DNA of the CDR3: TGTGCCAGCAGTGAAGTCGGGGCCGGGGAGCTGTTTTTT. Translating it yields CASSEVGAGELFF.

CDR3 loop: CASSEEGWGRQPQHF. The CDR3 DNA follows: TGTGCCAGCAGCGAGGAGGGGTGGGGTCGTCAGCCCCAGCATTTT. This rearrangement joins TRBV7-2 to TRBJ1-5, with D possibly being TRBD1 (5 bases). The CDR3 loop spans 15 amino acids. The germline CDR1 and CDR2 sequences are SGHTA and FQGNSA. Between the trimmed V and J ends, which lost 5 bases and 6 bases, there was a span of 17 bases.

The CDR3 loop is CATSREGARDQPQHF. The CDR3 nucleotides read TGTGCCACCAGCAGAGAAGGGGCGCGGGATCAGCCCCAGCATTTT. The chain combines TRBV15 with TRBJ1-5, with D maybe TRBD1 (5 bases). CDR3 size: 15 residues. Deletions cut 0 bases from V and 5 bases from J, with 11 bases between. The germline V gene encodes CDR1 LNHNV and CDR2 YYDKDF (reference sequence).

The count of this clone is one. V is TRBV28 and J is TRBJ1-5; D gene uncertain. With 2 bases removed from V and 4 bases from J, the gap between germline ends came to 0 bases. The CDR3 totals 11 residues. Germline V CDR1 and CDR2: MDHEN, SYDVKM. The CDR3 DNA follows: TGTGCCAGCAGTTTAAATCAGCCCCAGCATTTT. Its protein is CASSLNQPQHF.

J is TRBJ1-1 and V is TRBV29-1; tentatively, D is TRBD1 (6 bases). Trimming took 7 bases from V and 12 from J, leaving 21 bases between them. This CDR3 is built from 12 residues. The germline gives CDR1 SQVTM, CDR2 ANQGSEA. Here the CDR3 reads CSAGDGREGTFF. The CDR3 nucleotides are TGCAGCGCAGGGGACGGCAGGGAAGGGACTTTCTTT.

This clone was detected only once. The V gene is TRBV20-1, the J gene TRBJ2-1; no clear D gene. Germline assignment: CDR1 DFQATT and CDR2 SNEGSKA (reference sequence). This CDR3 has 11 residues. Trimming stripped 0 bases from V and 12 bases from J, with 9 bases between. The CDR3 DNA sequence: TGCAGTGCTAGAGATCCCCCTTTGCAGTTCTTC. Translated: CSARDPPLQFF.

This clone was seen only a few times. This sequence joins TRBV5-1 and TRBJ2-7, with TRBD2 identical over 13 bases. The V gene's germline CDR1 is SGHRS and CDR2 YFSETQ. This CDR3 is built from 16 residues. Trimming took 4 bases from V and 2 from J; bases not matched to a gene: 6. In nucleotides, the CDR3 is TGCGCCAGCAGCCGGGGACTAGCGGGATTAGCCTACGAGCAGTACTTC. Protein sequence: CASSRGLAGLAYEQYF. The full variable domain, with the rest looked up from reference TRBV5-1 and TRBJ2-7, is KAGVTQTPRYLIKTRGQQVTLSCSPISGHRSVSWYQQTPGQGLQFLFEYFSETQRNKGNFPGRFSGRQFSNSRSEMNVSTLELGDSALYLCASSRGLAGLAYEQYFGPGTRLTVT.

The rearrangement links TRBV4-1 to TRBJ2-7; D perhaps matches TRBD2 (6 bases). Matching the DNA end better, TRBJ2-5 makes the J call doubtful. There are 13 residues in the CDR3. Germline V gives CDR1 MGHRA, CDR2 YSYEKL. The CDR3 coding sequence is TGCGCCAGCAGTCGACTAGTGGGAGAGACCCAGTACTTC. It yields the protein CASSRLVGETQYF.

The chain joins TRBV28 to TRBJ1-2; no firm D call. V dropped 1 base and J dropped 1 base, with 10 bases sitting between them. The CDR3 has 15 residues. Germline V gives CDR1 MDHEN, CDR2 SYDVKM. CDR3 nucleotides: TGTGCCAGCAGTTTATTATCGAAAGTTAACTATGGCTACACCTTC. Its translation is CASSLLSKVNYGYTF.

The rearrangement joins TRBV7-7 to TRBJ2-2; TRBD1 matches 7 bases. CDR3 length: 14 residues. The germline V gene encodes CDR1 SSHAT and CDR2 FNYEAQ (reference sequence). Trimming took 6 bases from V and 4 from J; bases not matched to a gene: 5. Here the CDR3 reads CASSPQGSTGELFF. CDR3 nucleotides: TGTGCCAGCAGTCCACAGGGGAGCACCGGGGAGCTGTTTTTT.

The rearrangement joins TRBV4-3 to TRBJ1-1; D uncertain. The CDR3 covers 13 residues. Trimming removed 1 base from V and 3 bases from J, with 6 bases in between. Germline-derived CDR1 and CDR2 are LGHNA and YSLEER. CDR3 residues: CASSQGFHTEAFF. In DNA form, the CDR3 reads TGCGCCAGCAGCCAAGGTTTTCACACTGAAGCTTTCTTT.

The genes are TRBV10-2 and TRBJ2-3; D is perhaps TRBD2 (6 bases). This CDR3 contains 14 residues. The germline V gene has CDR1 WSHSY and CDR2 SAAADI. Trimming shortened V by 7 bases and J by 3 bases, and 14 bases separated the two germline ends. CDR3 sequence (DNA): TGCGCCAGCACTCCGGGACGGGGGACAGATACGCAGTATTTT. Its translation is CASTPGRGTDTQYF.

This clone was observed a few times. The CDR3 nucleotides read TGTGCCAGCAGCTTAACAGGGAGTGGACTGTTTTTT. Translation gives CASSLTGSGLFF. This chain connects TRBV7-2 to TRBJ1-4, with D possibly matching TRBD1 (6 bases). This CDR3 contains 12 residues. Germline CDR1 SGHTA, CDR2 FQGNSA. The ends were cut back, 2 bases at V and 13 bases at J, with 11 bases in the middle.